These 22 T cell receptor beta chains were sequenced from one sample in a study of cytomegalovirus exposure and HLA in healthy donors (TCRdb year 2017). Library construction relied on the immunoSEQ multiplex PCR assay. This is the immuneACCESS table as TCRdb keeps it, with only in-frame sequences that have V and J called. A part of the clones is gone; compared with another copy, unresolved V genes explain less than half, and the rest is unexplained. This sample gives about 180,000 clones in total; roughly 86% of them show up just once. Roughly 2.6% of the sample goes to the ten largest clones. Material: PBMCs. These TCRs come from a young man in good health and CMV-seropositive.

The chain recombines TRBV30 with TRBJ2-7; 9 bases are a match to TRBD1. The CDR3 is made up of 13 amino acids. With 3 bases clipped from V and 9 bases from J, the junction kept 9 bases outside the gene matches. Germline lookup yields CDR1 GTSNPN and CDR2 SVGIG (reference sequence). DNA of the CDR3: TGTGCCTGGAGCCTCCAGGACAGGGGCGTGCAGTACTTC. It encodes CAWSLQDRGVQYF.

The V call is TRBV27, the J call TRBJ2-7; 9 positions agree with TRBD2. Germline V gene sequence: CDR1 MNHEY, CDR2 SMNVEV (reference sequence). The V segment lost 6 bases and the J segment 4 bases; nucleotides outside the gene matches: 1. The CDR3 runs 12 residues. CDR3 loop: CASRTSGYEQYF. The CDR3 DNA sequence: TGTGCCAGCAGGACTAGCGGATACGAGCAGTACTTC.

The chain employs TRBV4-3 and TRBJ1-1; TRBD1 aligns across 7 bases. The length of the CDR3 is 15 residues. V shed 0 bases and J 1 base; nucleotides not matched to a gene: 2. CDR1 and CDR2 (germline): LGHNA, YSLEER. The CDR3 DNA sequence: TGCGCCAGCAGCCAAGACCGGACAGGGAACACTGAAGCTTTCTTT. Translation: CASSQDRTGNTEAFF.

The genes are TRBV5-1 and TRBJ2-2; D not certain. This CDR3 has 15 residues. V shed 0 bases and J shed 0 bases, with 6 bases lying between them. The germline V gene encodes CDR1 SGHRS and CDR2 YFSETQ. The CDR3: CASSLESANTGELFF. CDR3 DNA: TGCGCCAGCAGCTTGGAGAGCGCGAACACCGGGGAGCTGTTTTTT.

The chain couples TRBV7-2 to TRBJ2-7; 7 positions match TRBD2. In germline, CDR1 is SGHTA, CDR2 FQGNSA. The CDR3 is made up of 15 amino acids. V lost 3 bases and J lost 5; bases outside the gene matches: 10. The CDR3: CASSLTAGYKDEQYF. The CDR3 DNA is TGTGCCAGCAGCTTGACAGCGGGATACAAGGACGAGCAGTACTTC.

This chain connects TRBV28 to TRBJ1-1; no definite D call. CDR3 length: 13 amino acids. V lost 1 base, J lost 4 bases, and 7 bases lay in between. Germline CDR1 is MDHEN and CDR2 is SYDVKM. Written as DNA, the CDR3 is TGTGCCAGCAGTTTATTGAGGATCACTGAAGCTTTCTTT. Translation gives CASSLLRITEAFF.

The rearrangement uses TRBV15 and TRBJ1-2; D might be TRBD1 (5 bases). The CDR3 runs 13 residues. Germline CDR1 reads LNHNV; CDR2 reads YYDKDF (reference sequence). V was cut by 1 base and J by 8 bases, with 11 bases left in between. The CDR3: CATSRVPGGGYTF. The CDR3 nucleotides read TGTGCCACCAGCAGAGTACCCGGGGGGGGCTACACCTTC.

This chain connects TRBV13 to TRBJ2-1; D possibly corresponds to TRBD1 (6 bases). Germline V CDR1 and CDR2: PRHDT, FYEKMQ (reference sequence). The CDR3 length is 12 residues. V lost 5 bases and J 6 bases, leaving 8 bases between the germline ends. The CDR3 protein is CASSLQGNEQFF. CDR3 DNA sequence: TGTGCCAGCAGCCTACAGGGCAATGAGCAGTTCTTC.

The chain employs TRBV4-2 and TRBJ1-3, with unresolved D. V was pared by 4 bases and J by 0 bases, with 10 bases between. CDR1 is LGHNA, CDR2 YNFKEQ, per germline. The CDR3 is 15 residues long. The CDR3 nucleotides are TGTGCCAGCAGCCCTAAAAGTGGCTCTGGAAACACCATATATTTT. Translated: CASSPKSGSGNTIYF.

The chain combines TRBV4-2 with TRBJ1-5; the D gene is possibly TRBD1 (5 bases). The CDR3 has 15 residues. CDR1 is LGHNA, CDR2 YNFKEQ, per germline. Trimming pared 0 bases from V and 3 bases from J, leaving 9 bases between. The CDR3 spells CASSQDPGNNQPQHF. The CDR3 DNA is TGTGCCAGCAGCCAAGATCCAGGGAACAATCAGCCCCAGCATTTT.

This chain joins TRBV6-5 and TRBJ2-5, with D tentatively TRBD2 (6 bases). Trimming left V 7 bases short and J 5 bases short, with 17 bases between. Germline V CDR1 and CDR2: MNHEY, SVGAGI. CDR3 length: 14 amino acids. The CDR3 spells CASNRGSPGETQYF. The CDR3 coding sequence is TGTGCCAGCAACCGGGGGTCACCCGGCGAGACCCAGTACTTC.

The J gene is TRBJ1-1, the V gene TRBV7-2; 8 bases are shared with TRBD1. Trimming took 5 bases from V and 4 from J; bases not matched to a gene: 6. Germline lookup yields CDR1 SGHTA and CDR2 FQGNSA. The CDR3 is made up of 14 amino acids. The CDR3 nucleotides read TGTGCCAGCAGCAGCAGGGGGCTTTTCACTGAAGCTTTCTTT. This sequence encodes CASSSRGLFTEAFF. The complete variable domain, with remaining parts taken from reference TRBV7-2 and TRBJ1-1, reads GAGVSQSPSNKVTEKGKDVELRCDPISGHTALYWYRQSLGQGLEFLIYFQGNSAPDKSGLPSDRFSAERTGGSVSTLTIQRTQQEDSAVYLCASSSRGLFTEAFFGQGTRLTVV.

The chain employs TRBV18 and TRBJ2-1; weak D call: TRBD1 (6 bases). The length of the CDR3 is 15 residues. Germline V gene data show CDR1 as KGHSH and CDR2 as LQKENI. Trimming left V 6 bases short and J 2 bases short, with 14 bases between. The DNA for the CDR3 is TGTGCCAGCTCCGCGACAGGAGGACCCTACAATGAGCAGTTCTTC. Amino acids: CASSATGGPYNEQFF.

The V call is TRBV6-5, the J call TRBJ1-1; TRBD1 agrees at 8 bases. Trimming cost V 6 bases and J 0 bases; bases outside gene matches: 3. The germline gives CDR1 MNHEY, CDR2 SVGAGI. The CDR3 is 14 residues long. CDR3 nucleotide sequence: TGTGCCAGCAGAAAGACAGGGGTGAACACTGAAGCTTTCTTT. It translates to CASRKTGVNTEAFF.

V and J are TRBV27 and TRBJ2-2, with D possibly being TRBD1 (5 bases). Trimming pared 3 bases from V and 16 bases from J, leaving 18 bases between. The CDR3 is 13 residues long. Germline V gene sequence: CDR1 MNHEY, CDR2 SMNVEV (reference sequence). CDR3 sequence reads: CASSFKSGYDKFF. CDR3 in DNA: TGTGCCAGCAGTTTCAAGTCAGGGTACGATAAGTTTTTT.

The chain is built from TRBV5-4 and TRBJ1-3; D unresolved. The V end was cut by 2 bases, the J end by 4 bases, with 10 bases between. Germline V gene lookup returns CDR1 SGHNT and CDR2 YYREEE (reference sequence). The CDR3 has 14 residues. CDR3 DNA sequence: TGTGCCAGCAGCTTTGGGGAGGTCGGAAACACCATATATTTT. Translated, it gives CASSFGEVGNTIYF.

This clone was detected a few times. The rearrangement joins TRBV5-4 to TRBJ1-4; 7 bases match TRBD1. The J segment lost 4 bases and the V segment lost 4 bases, leaving 7 bases of the junction unmatched. The CDR3 runs 15 residues. Germline loops: CDR1 SGHNT, CDR2 YYREEE (reference sequence). Here the CDR3 DNA reads TGTGCCAGCAGCACGAACAGGGGACTTAATGAAAAACTGTTTTTT. Translating gives CASSTNRGLNEKLFF.

The genes are TRBV28 and TRBJ2-7; 12 bases are shared with TRBD1. The CDR3 contains 17 residues. Germline assignment: CDR1 MDHEN and CDR2 SYDVKM. J was trimmed by 4 bases and V by 6 bases; bases with no gene match: 13. The CDR3: CASSLRDRGRRFYEQYF. CDR3 nucleotide sequence: TGTGCCAGCAGCCTCCGGGACAGGGGGCGTAGATTTTACGAGCAGTACTTC. The variable domain in full, with the rest retrieved from reference TRBV28 and TRBJ2-7, is DVKVTQSSRYLVKRTGEKVFLECVQDMDHENMFWYRQDPGLGLRLIYFSYDVKMKEKGDIPEGYSVSREKKERFSLILESASTNQTSMYLCASSLRDRGRRFYEQYFGPGTRLTVT.

The chain uses TRBV6-5 and TRBJ2-5, with unresolved D. Per the germline V gene, CDR1 is MNHEY and CDR2 is SVGAGI. The CDR3 spans 11 residues. Trimming removed 8 bases at V and 2 bases at J, with 6 bases between. CDR3 protein: CASSGQETQYF. Written as DNA, the CDR3 is TGTGCCAGCTCCGGTCAAGAGACCCAGTACTTC.

V and J are TRBV6-6 and TRBJ1-2; the D gene is possibly TRBD1 (5 bases). The CDR3 extends over 11 amino acids. The ends were cut back, 8 bases at V and 3 bases at J, with 7 bases in the middle. In germline, CDR1 is MNHNY, CDR2 SVGAGI (reference sequence). The CDR3 bases are TGTGCCAGCTTAGGGGACTATGGCTACACCTTC. Translated, it gives CASLGDYGYTF.

The chain employs TRBV10-3 and TRBJ2-7; possible D gene TRBD2, 5 bases. V lost 6 bases, J lost 5 bases, and 20 bases lay in between. There are 15 residues in the CDR3. CDR1 and CDR2 (germline): ENHRY, SYGVKD. The CDR3 sequence is CAISPKGERSHEQYF. As DNA, the CDR3 is TGTGCCATCAGCCCAAAGGGAGAAAGGAGTCACGAGCAGTACTTC.

In DNA, the CDR3 is TGCGCCAGCAGTTTGTCTAGCGGGGGATTAAGCACAGATACGCAGTATTTT. Amino acids: CASSLSSGGLSTDTQYF. This chain links TRBV5-1 with TRBJ2-3, with TRBD2 matching over 10 bases. Germline CDR1 SGHRS, CDR2 YFSETQ. The CDR3 is 17 residues long. J was trimmed by 0 bases and V by 5 bases; bases with no gene match: 9.